This T cell receptor (beta chain) was sequenced in a study of T cell repertoires in cytomegalovirus infection. Only a few counts were recorded for this clonotype. The antigen is unknown. In TCRdb, the reads were re-called with MiXCR into one record per CDR3 protein. The sample includes some 700,000 distinct CDR3 sequences, 30% to 35% of them seen just once. Sequenced here: cultured PBMCs, sampled from culture after CMV antigen stimulation. The source is a human donor in good health (CMV status not recorded). Some clones in this sample may be carry-over from other donors' samples.

DNA for the CDR3: TGTGCCAGCAGCATGACTAGCGGGGAAACAGATACGCAGTATTTT. Translated, it gives CASSMTSGETDTQYF. This chain links TRBV7-6 with TRBJ2-3; 11 nucleotides align to TRBD2. The CDR3 length is 15 residues. The V gene's germline CDR1 is SGHVS and CDR2 FNYEAQ. J lost 3 bases, V lost 5 bases, and 4 bases had no gene match.